Described below is a single T cell receptor (beta chain) sequence and its context. The antigen it binds to is not known. No qualities accompany the bases; no much larger clone lies one base away. The data originate from a study of OX40 agonist ivuxolimab in advanced cancers. Regarding the research as a whole: Ivuxolimab was an agonistic, fully human IgG2 monoclonal antibody directed against OX40 (CD134), a costimulatory receptor. Three dose-escalation patients achieved partial responses, one with hepatocellular carcinoma and two with cutaneous melanoma. Prior anti-PD-1, anti-PD-L1 or anti-CTLA-4 therapy was permitted, and checkpoint inhibitors had been received by 40% to 50% of dose-escalation patients. The dose-escalation cohort was about 87% male with a mean age of around 62 years, ranging from 23 to 79. Peripheral TCRbeta sequencing was intended to test whether TCR sequence diversity was altered and clonal T-cell expansion was caused by ivuxolimab. The paper describes the monotherapy dose-escalation part (N = 52 patients) of the phase I trial of ivuxolimab. Intravenous ivuxolimab was administered to patients every 2 weeks at six dose levels: 0.01, 0.1, 0.3, 1.5, 3 and 10 mg/kg. Of the roughly 52 patients in dose escalation, around 20 had hepatocellular carcinoma, roughly 15 had melanoma, 9 had renal cell carcinoma and 9 had head and neck cancer. Beyond this particular receptor, the publication reports: Low levels of normalized T-cell clonal expansion were also seen in some patients who did not respond. The antigen specificity of the peripheral T cells that underwent clonal expansion was not determined. At doses of 0.1 to 3.0 mg/kg, clonal expansion of both CD4+ and CD8+ T cells in blood was seen between baseline and week 6. After ivuxolimab, expanded clones were on average more numerous among CD8+ T cells than among CD4+ T cells. In the 0.1-3.0 mg/kg groups, partial responders had among the lowest normalized peripheral clonal expansion, particularly in CD8+ T cells.

To sequence the TCRbeta CDR3 region, genomic DNA was isolated from the sorted cells. The immunoSEQ Assay was used to sequence the TCRbeta CDR3 regions. The source is immuneACCESS, and TCRdb retained only in-frame sequences with V and J called. Part of the clones is not carried over; for the studies checked, unresolved V genes explain less than half of this, and the remainder is unexplained. This sample holds over 55,000 clones; 65% to 85% were observed only once. Nearly 0.8% of the sample lies in the top ten. Patients with autoimmune disease history or receiving systemic immunosuppression were excluded from the trial. Peripheral blood for TCR sequencing was drawn from every dose cohort at baseline, at cycle 4 day 1 and at cycle 7 day 1. The samples were drawn from a first-in-human, open-label, multicenter phase I dose-escalation trial of ivuxolimab. Adults with locally advanced or metastatic head and neck squamous cell, hepatocellular, melanoma or renal cell carcinoma were enrolled in the trial. Before TCR sequencing, CD4+ T cells and CD8+ T cells were sorted from peripheral blood as separate populations.

Sample: CD4+ or CD8+ T cells sorted from blood, taken in a trial of the OX40 agonist ivuxolimab. The clonotype originates from an adult with an advanced solid tumor such as melanoma, head and neck, liver or kidney cancer.

CDR3 sequence: CAWSVLEGGEQFF. The nucleotides read TGTGCCTGGAGTGTACTTGAGGGAGGTGAGCAGTTCTTC. Here the chain combines TRBV30 and TRBJ2-1; tentative D gene TRBD2, with 6 bases matching. Taken from cysteine to phenylalanine, the CDR3 has 13 residues. Only the CDR3 part of the read is kept: 39 bases, read in frame from the first base. CDR1 GTSNPN and CDR2 SVGIG were looked up in the germline V gene (reference sequence). The V and J ends are trimmed by 0 bases and 9 bases, leaving 12 bases between them.